This T cell receptor beta chain was found in a study of tumor-infiltrating lymphocytes in primary liver carcinoma. Study context: Measuring roughly 4 to 11 cm across, the tumors were staged as T1-T3 N0M0.

Germline CDR1 and CDR2: SGHDN and FVKESK. The CDR3 contains 16 residues. V dropped 4 bases and J dropped 5 bases, with 17 bases sitting between them. The study, taken as a whole, reports: CD4+ and CD8+ repertoires could not be compared in these unsorted bulk samples.

Only a few counts were recorded for this clonotype. The antigen is unknown. The CDR3 does not close with the conserved phenylalanine or tryptophan, likely indicating a read error. RNA was extracted from whole blood without cell sorting, alongside germline DNA. Constant-region priming of around 500 ng total RNA yielded TCR beta cDNA. Modified slightly, ARM-PCR produced TCR beta libraries over three nested multiplex PCR rounds. Investigators reported that the first two PCR rounds, at roughly 10 cycles each, used TRBV1-TRBV30 forward primers with a C-beta reverse primer. In TCRdb, the multiplex PCR reads were re-called with MiXCR into one record per CDR3 protein. The data hold about 320,000 distinct CDR3 sequences, with 55% to 65% observed a single time.

This sequence joins TRBV14 and TRBJ2-2; D tentatively reads TRBD1 or TRBD2 (5 bases each). Sequenced material: peripheral blood. The TCR sequence derives from a man aged 40-55 years with primary liver carcinoma and hepatitis B virus infection. Here the CDR3 DNA reads TGTGCCAGCAGCCCGTGGACATCATCGGGGACCGGGGAGCTGTTTTCT. It translates to CASSPWTSSGTGELFS.